This T cell receptor beta chain originates from a study of T-cell memory formation after mild COVID-19. The authors produced TCR alpha and TCR beta cDNA libraries with sample barcodes and UMIs by 5'RACE using constant-segment primers. From the 5' RACE reads, TCRdb called clonotypes with MiXCR, one entry per CDR3 protein. The table lists roughly 150,000 distinct CDR3 sequences, more than 13% of them singletons. This CDR3 has 16 residues. The ends lost 1 base at V and 1 base at J; junction bases unmatched: 5. The germline CDR1 and CDR2 sequences are MGHRA and YSYEKL. Regarding the study as a whole: Pre-infection memory contained some responding clones, which suggested that cross-reactive memory had joined. CD4/CD8 balance characterized clones contracting day 15 to 85, and CD4+ skew characterized later expanders.

Note on this clonotype: The antigen is not known.

This sequence was found in an adult woman who had mild COVID-19 (a few samples of this study predate the infection). Cell type and time point are not known. This sequence joins TRBV4-1 and TRBJ2-3; 7 positions agree with TRBD1. The sequenced material came from PBMCs or a T cell subset sorted from them (not recorded which). The CDR3 nucleotides are TGCGCCAGCAGCCAAGGAAGGACAGGAGGCACAGATACGCAGTATTTT. Encoded protein: CASSQGRTGGTDTQYF.